These T cell receptor beta chains were read from a single sample in a study of vaccination and CD4 T cells after COVID-19. Their antigens remain unidentified. A single record per CDR3 protein comes from TCRdb applying MiXCR to the PCR reads. The repertoire holds thousands of distinct CDR3 sequences, with 34% as singletons. The sample taken for sequencing was CD4+ T cells from blood, cultured in vitro. These receptors all come from a human donor who had recovered from COVID-19. Both conserved end residues are part of each CDR3. The D gene is left open where the match is weak. Size tells how often a clone was seen (once, few, many) or the class of an expanded clone, and some rows leave it out.

clone size,J gene,D gene,V gene,CDR3 protein,CDR3 DNA
.,TRBJ1-6,.,TRBV12-3/TRBV12-4,CASSSSGSNSPLHF,TGTGCCAGCAGTTCATCGGGGTCTAATTCACCCCTCCACTTT
.,TRBJ2-1,TRBD2,TRBV5-6,CASSQVAGGTLNLGQFF,TGTGCCAGCAGCCAGGTAGCGGGGGGCACCCTTAACCTCGGGCAGTTCTTC
once,TRBJ1-1,.,TRBV30,CAWNDVGAGENTEAFF,TGTGCCTGGAACGACGTTGGGGCAGGAGAGAACACTGAAGCTTTCTTT
.,TRBJ1-2,.,TRBV27,CASSSYREGSDGYTF,TGTGCCAGCAGTTCGTACAGGGAGGGGTCCGATGGCTACACCTTC
few,TRBJ1-2,.,TRBV27,CASSPMDHPPDYGYTF,TGTGCCAGCAGTCCGATGGACCACCCGCCGGACTATGGCTACACCTTC
.,TRBJ1-2,.,TRBV6-5,CASSYSGRGGGYTF,TGTGCCAGCAGTTACTCCGGCAGGGGTGGTGGCTACACCTTC
.,TRBJ2-7,.,TRBV5-1,CASSPRTTSYEQYF,TGCGCCAGCAGCCCACGAACCACTAGCTACGAGCAGTACTTC
.,TRBJ1-5,.,TRBV19,CASSFRNQPQHF,TGTGCCAGTAGTTTCCGTAATCAGCCCCAGCATTTT
.,TRBJ1-5,.,TRBV12-3/TRBV12-4,CASSLKGERPQHF,TGTGCCAGCAGTTTAAAGGGGGAGAGGCCCCAGCATTTT
.,TRBJ1-1,.,TRBV18,CASSQDPKGEAFF,TGTGCCAGCTCCCAAGACCCTAAGGGTGAAGCTTTCTTT
.,TRBJ2-2,.,TRBV11-3,CASSSQSLGELFF,TGTGCCAGCAGCAGTCAATCTTTGGGGGAGCTGTTTTTT
.,TRBJ2-5,.,TRBV20-1,CSAILLTGQETQYF,TGCAGTGCTATACTTTTGACAGGACAAGAGACCCAGTACTTC
few,TRBJ2-2,TRBD1,TRBV6-1,CASRDRVTGELFF,TGTGCCAGCCGGGACAGGGTCACCGGGGAGCTGTTTTTT
.,TRBJ2-3,.,TRBV2,CAGMKGTSTDTQYF,TGTGCCGGCATGAAGGGGACTAGCACAGATACGCAGTATTTT
hyperexpanded,TRBJ2-3,.,TRBV10-3,CAINGPTDTQYF,TGTGCCATCAATGGACCCACAGATACGCAGTATTTT
few,TRBJ2-2,.,TRBV6-1,CASTSGARNTGELFF,TGTGCCAGCACCTCCGGGGCCCGGAACACCGGGGAGCTGTTTTTT
medium-sized,TRBJ1-5,.,TRBV30,CAWSVKGHSNQPQHF,TGTGCCTGGAGTGTAAAGGGACATAGCAATCAGCCCCAGCATTTT
.,TRBJ2-6,.,TRBV20-1,CSASIQGYSGANVLTF,TGCAGTGCTAGCATACAGGGCTACTCTGGGGCCAACGTCCTGACTTTC
.,TRBJ1-6,.,TRBV20-1,CSALRTASNSPLHF,TGCAGTGCACTCAGGACAGCTTCTAATTCACCCCTCCACTTT
.,TRBJ2-3,.,TRBV19,CASSINTGGTDTQYF,TGTGCCAGTAGTATAAATACAGGAGGAACAGATACGCAGTATTTT
few,TRBJ2-1,.,TRBV20-1,CSARVGVSRYNEQFF,TGCAGTGCTAGAGTGGGTGTTTCTAGATACAATGAGCAGTTCTTC
.,TRBJ2-2,.,TRBV6-1,CASSVGLLSTGELFF,TGTGCCAGCAGTGTCGGCCTGCTTTCTACCGGGGAGCTGTTTTTT
once,TRBJ1-1,.,TRBV2,CAINRGSVTEAFF,TGTGCCATCAATAGGGGATCAGTCACTGAAGCTTTCTTT
few,TRBJ1-2,TRBD1,TRBV27,CASSLGDRGHLGYTF,TGTGCCAGCAGTTTGGGGGACAGGGGGCACCTTGGCTACACCTTC
few,TRBJ2-3,TRBD2,TRBV11-2,CASSALAGGRDTQYF,TGTGCCAGCAGCGCTCTAGCGGGGGGAAGGGATACGCAGTATTTT
few,TRBJ1-1,.,TRBV5-1,CASSLEWINTEAFF,TGCGCCAGCAGCTTGGAATGGATAAACACTGAAGCTTTCTTT
few,TRBJ1-2,.,TRBV12-3/TRBV12-4,CASSLQALHGYTF,TGTGCCAGCAGTTTACAGGCCCTCCATGGCTACACCTTC
few,TRBJ2-7,TRBD1,TRBV18,CASSTGTGSYEQYF,TGTGCCAGCTCAACCGGGACAGGCTCCTACGAGCAGTACTTC
.,TRBJ1-2,TRBD1,TRBV19,CASSIGQGNYGYTF,TGTGCCAGTAGTATCGGACAGGGGAACTATGGCTACACCTTC
few,TRBJ2-4,.,TRBV12-3/TRBV12-4,CASSLLGQNIQYF,TGTGCCAGCAGTTTACTCGGACAGAACATTCAGTACTTC
.,TRBJ2-3,.,TRBV7-6,CASSLGTHPGEGTQYF,TGTGCCAGCAGCTTAGGGACGCACCCCGGGGAAGGTACGCAGTATTTT
.,TRBJ2-5,.,TRBV27,CASSLSGLKAQYF,TGTGCCAGCAGTTTGTCGGGTCTGAAGGCCCAGTACTTC
.,TRBJ1-1,.,TRBV18,CASSPRDTMNTEAFF,TGTGCCAGCTCACCAAGGGACACGATGAACACTGAAGCTTTCTTT
few,TRBJ2-7,.,TRBV7-2,CASSLSSYEQYF,TGTGCCAGCAGCCTCAGCTCCTACGAGCAGTACTTC
few,TRBJ1-1,.,TRBV30,CAWTGAPWDTEAFF,TGTGCCTGGACAGGGGCCCCATGGGACACTGAAGCTTTCTTT
.,TRBJ2-3,TRBD1,TRBV7-7,CASSRRQGDTQYF,TGTGCTAGCAGCCGAAGACAGGGAGATACGCAGTATTTT
few,TRBJ1-3,.,TRBV20-1,CSAPWTAGNTIYF,TGCAGTGCTCCCTGGACGGCAGGAAACACCATATATTTT